The 12 T cell receptor beta chains presented below share a single source sample, sequenced in a study of regulatory T cells in long-lasting Graves disease. TCR beta libraries were built with iRepertoire HTBI primers and Arm-PCR of CDR3 regions. TCRdb ran MiXCR on the multiplex PCR reads and lists one entry per CDR3 protein. The sample lists around 450,000 distinct CDR3 sequences, roughly 21% seen once, with more than 6% in the top ten. Time point given: persistent/refractory GD, antithyroid drugs over 5 years with positive TRAb. The authors made the TCR library using RNA they extracted from PBMCs. Source: peripheral blood mononuclear cells (PBMCs), taken when the disease was refractory, from a patient treated with antithyroid drugs. These receptors originate from a female donor with Graves disease.

J is TRBJ2-1 and V is TRBV29-1; 8 bases agree with TRBD2. The CDR3 length is 14 residues. V trimming: 6 bases; J trimming: 0 bases; junction bases outside the gene matches: 4. From germline, CDR1 is SQVTM and CDR2 ANQGSEA. The CDR3 sequence: CSVGTRGSYNEQFF. As DNA, the CDR3 is TGCAGCGTGGGGACTAGGGGCTCCTACAATGAGCAGTTCTTC.

Only a few counts were recorded for this clonotype. The chain employs TRBV5-1 and TRBJ1-1; D uncertain. The CDR3 contains 15 residues. The ends were cut back, 1 base at V and 1 base at J, with 11 bases in the middle. Germline CDR1 and CDR2: SGHRS and YFSETQ. CDR3 residues: CASSLTDGRNTEAFF. CDR3 sequence (DNA): TGCGCCAGCAGCTTGACGGACGGGAGGAACACTGAAGCTTTCTTT.

This clonotype has a count of ten or more. CDR3 nucleotides: TGTGCCATTGTGAGGGGAGTTTACATCACTGAAGCTTTCTTT. Its protein is CAIVRGVYITEAFF. This chain joins TRBV2 and TRBJ1-1, with a tentative D call TRBD1 (5 bases). The germline CDR1 and CDR2 sequences are SNHLY and FYNNEI. This CDR3 is built from 14 residues. With 10 bases removed from V and 4 bases from J, the gap between germline ends came to 19 bases.

This clonotype was found many times. This chain links TRBV6-5 with TRBJ1-4; 7 bases are shared with TRBD1. V gave up 0 bases and J gave up 5 bases; unmatched junction bases: 6. Germline lookup yields CDR1 MNHEY and CDR2 SVGAGI. The CDR3 consists of 16 residues. The CDR3 region is CASSYSRQGRNEKLFF. The CDR3 DNA reads as TGTGCCAGCAGTTACTCCCGACAGGGCCGGAATGAAAAACTGTTTTTT.

This clonotype turned up a few times. J is TRBJ2-6 and V is TRBV29-1; tentatively, D is TRBD1 (6 bases). Germline values: CDR1 SQVTM, CDR2 ANQGSEA. V lost 6 bases to trimming and J lost 2 bases, with 14 bases between them. The CDR3 sequence is 15 residues long. CDR3 protein: CSVSGEGAGANVLTF. DNA for the CDR3: TGCAGCGTGAGTGGTGAGGGGGCTGGGGCCAACGTCCTGACTTTC.

This clonotype was counted a few times. This rearrangement joins TRBV19 to TRBJ1-1, with no clear D. V was trimmed by 0 bases and J by 6 bases, leaving 11 bases between them. Germline V gene lookup returns CDR1 LNHDA and CDR2 SQIVND (reference sequence). CDR3 length: 14 amino acids. The CDR3 loop reads CASSIDLGEPEAFF. The CDR3 DNA follows: TGTGCCAGTAGTATAGATCTTGGGGAGCCTGAAGCTTTCTTT. Full variable domain (missing parts from reference TRBV19 and TRBJ1-1): DGGITQSPKYLFRKEGQNVTLSCEQNLNHDAMYWYRQDPGQGLRLIYYSQIVNDFQKGDIAEGYSVSREKKESFPLTVTSAQKNPTAFYLCASSIDLGEPEAFFGQGTRLTVV.

This clonotype was seen only a few times. The V and J genes are TRBV19 and TRBJ2-2; D call uncertain. Germline V gives CDR1 LNHDA, CDR2 SQIVND (reference sequence). The V and J ends lost 1 base and 6 bases respectively, with 6 bases between them. This CDR3 is built from 13 residues. In DNA, the CDR3 is TGTGCCAGTAGTATAGCTCTGGCCGGGGAGCTGTTTTTT. Its protein is CASSIALAGELFF.

The gene calls are TRBV5-1 and TRBJ2-5; no clear D. Trimming took 6 bases from V and 2 from J, leaving 14 bases between them. The CDR3 is 14 residues long. The germline V gene encodes CDR1 SGHRS and CDR2 YFSETQ. CDR3 DNA: TGCGCCAGCACCACCCCGGGCCATCAAGAGACCCAGTACTTC. Amino acids: CASTTPGHQETQYF. Using reference TRBV5-1 and TRBJ2-5 for the parts outside the CDR3, the full variable domain is KAGVTQTPRYLIKTRGQQVTLSCSPISGHRSVSWYQQTPGQGLQFLFEYFSETQRNKGNFPGRFSGRQFSNSRSEMNVSTLELGDSALYLCASTTPGHQETQYFGPGTRLLVL.

This clonotype was seen repeatedly, ten times or more. The CDR3 protein is CSATQVGPYVDQPQHF. DNA of the CDR3: TGCAGTGCCACCCAAGTCGGTCCCTATGTCGATCAGCCCCAGCATTTT. The chain combines TRBV20-1 with TRBJ1-5; the D is unclear. V was pared by 6 bases and J by 5 bases, with 23 bases between. The CDR3 is 16 residues long. Germline V gene data show CDR1 as DFQATT and CDR2 as SNEGSKA (reference sequence).

The table lists this clonotype with many counts. This rearrangement joins TRBV20-1 to TRBJ1-2; 7 positions agree with TRBD1. Germline V gene data show CDR1 as DFQATT and CDR2 as SNEGSKA (reference sequence). CDR3 length: 15 residues. With 6 bases clipped from V and 3 bases from J, the junction kept 13 bases outside the gene matches. The CDR3 DNA sequence: TGCAGTGCCAGACAAAGGGACAGCGCCTACTATGGCTACACCTTC. It yields the protein CSARQRDSAYYGYTF.

V and J are TRBV28 and TRBJ1-1; 8 bases agree with TRBD1. The length of the CDR3 is 19 residues. V dropped 5 bases and J dropped 1; count of bases not matched to a gene: 18. Germline V gene lookup returns CDR1 MDHEN and CDR2 SYDVKM. The DNA for the CDR3 is TGTGCCAGCAGTCCACTTGGACAGGGAGTGGGATGGGGGAACACTGAAGCTTTCTTT. Its protein product is CASSPLGQGVGWGNTEAFF. Supplemented by reference TRBV28 and TRBJ1-1, the full variable domain reads DVKVTQSSRYLVKRTGEKVFLECVQDMDHENMFWYRQDPGLGLRLIYFSYDVKMKEKGDIPEGYSVSREKKERFSLILESASTNQTSMYLCASSPLGQGVGWGNTEAFFGQGTRLTVV.

This clonotype has ten or more counts. V gene TRBV28 combines with J gene TRBJ2-7; D may be TRBD1 or TRBD2 (6 bases each). Germline CDR1 reads MDHEN; CDR2 reads SYDVKM. This CDR3 spans 12 amino acids. V was cut by 3 bases and J by 7 bases, with 10 bases left in between. The CDR3 is CASSFEGGEQYF. The CDR3 DNA follows: TGTGCCAGCAGTTTCGAGGGGGGAGAGCAGTACTTC.